This T cell receptor beta chain derives from a study of vaccination effects on CD4 cells after COVID-19. ViraFEST assay sequencing came after antigen-specific CD4+ T cells were expanded with viral peptide pools. Isolation of CD4+ T cells took place after about nine days of culture. The participants, recipients of two vaccine doses, got either BNT162b2 or mRNA-1273. For each well, a few million PBMC were cultured with 8.5 to 10 IU/ml IL-2 and roughly 9.2 ug/ml peptides. The authors replaced half the medium with IL-2 medium on days 3 and 7. Trimming at V came to 2 bases and at J to 4 bases, leaving 6 bases not matched to a gene. The length of the CDR3 is 16 residues. CDR1 is SGDLS and CDR2 is YYNGEE in the germline V gene. Sequencing was performed with immunoSEQ multiplex PCR; in TCRdb, only in-frame clones are kept and a portion is missing. The sample holds about 25,000 clones, approximately 69% seen once.

With regard to this clone: Its antigen is unknown.

The sequence derives from a human donor who received a COVID-19 vaccine. The chain links TRBV9 to TRBJ2-3; 11 positions match TRBD2. Specimen: CD4+ T cells from PBMCs cultured with SARS-CoV-2 spike peptides, collected after COVID-19 vaccination. The CDR3 nucleotides are TGTGCCAGCAGCGTGGCCATAGCGGGAGGGGCAGATACGCAGTATTTT. Translated: CASSVAIAGGADTQYF.